One and the same sample provided the 29 T cell receptor beta chains below, sequenced in a study of post-analysis software for immune sequencing data. Presence of unique molecular identifiers characterized the TCR beta cDNA libraries. TCRdb recomputed calls from the PCR reads with MiXCR, one row per CDR3 protein. The profile shows approximately 690,000 distinct CDR3 sequences, 59% of them singletons. Study-level findings and limits: Included in a set of about 5 TRBV segments more frequent in patients than controls were TRBV5-6, TRBV5-1 and TRBV20-1.

Their specific antigens are unknown. Sequenced: blood. Receptors originate from a girl aged 2 to 9 with multiple sclerosis.

This clonotype was seen a few times. This CDR3 reads CASSPKGQVTDTQYF. Written as DNA, the CDR3 is TGTGCCAGCAGCCCCAAGGGGCAGGTAACAGATACGCAGTATTTT. The gene calls are TRBV7-9 and TRBJ2-3; tentatively, D is TRBD1 (5 bases). The CDR3 spans 15 residues. Trimming cost V 5 bases and J 3 bases, with 15 bases left between them. Germline CDR1 is SEHNR and CDR2 is FQNEAQ (reference sequence). Full variable domain (remainder filled in from reference TRBV7-9 and TRBJ2-3): DTGVSQNPRHKITKRGQNVTFRCDPISEHNRLYWYRQTLGQGPEFLTYFQNEAQLEKSRLLSDRFSAERPKGSFSTLEIQRTEQGDSAMYLCASSPKGQVTDTQYFGPGTRLTVL.

The chain uses TRBV3-1 and TRBJ2-5; D unresolved. Trimming cost V 3 bases and J 5 bases, with 10 bases left between them. This CDR3 has 13 amino acids. The germline V gene encodes CDR1 LGHDT and CDR2 YNNKEL (reference sequence). CDR3 DNA sequence: TGTGCCAGCAGCCACTCTAATAGGGAGACCCAGTACTTC. This encodes CASSHSNRETQYF.

Only a few counts were recorded for this clonotype. The chain carries TRBV7-6 and TRBJ2-3; D ambiguous. The CDR3 totals 14 residues. Germline CDR1 SGHVS, CDR2 FNYEAQ. Trimming took off 5 bases at V and 1 base at J, with 10 bases between the two ends. The CDR3 loop is CASSPFEGTDTQYF. The DNA of the CDR3 is TGTGCCAGCAGCCCCTTTGAGGGCACAGATACGCAGTATTTT.

This clonotype appeared a few times. The chain couples TRBV7-9 to TRBJ2-7; D not resolved. The CDR3 contains 13 residues. The V end was cut by 3 bases, the J end by 3 bases, with 9 bases between. Looked up from germline, CDR1 is SEHNR and CDR2 is FQNEAQ (reference sequence). CDR3 coding DNA: TGTGCCAGCAGCTTGAATTCTGGCTACGAGCAGTACTTC. It is translated as CASSLNSGYEQYF.

CDR3 DNA sequence: TGTGCCAGCAGTTACCCCGCGGGGGGCGCTGGGGCCAACGTCCTGACTTTC. Its protein is CASSYPAGGAGANVLTF. V and J are TRBV6-2 or TRBV6-3 and TRBJ2-6, with 8 bases fitting TRBD2. V trimming: 2 bases; J trimming: 2 bases; junction bases outside the gene matches: 5. CDR1 and CDR2 (germline): MNHEY, SVGEGT. The CDR3 totals 17 residues.

The V gene is TRBV18, the J gene TRBJ2-3, with 9 bases fitting TRBD2. The trim removed 2 bases at V and 2 bases at J, leaving 5 bases unmatched. This CDR3 contains 16 residues. The germline CDR1 and CDR2 sequences are KGHSH and LQKENI. The CDR3 is CASSPSGTSITDTQYF. The CDR3 coding sequence is TGTGCCAGCTCACCATCGGGGACTAGCATCACAGATACGCAGTATTTT.

This clonotype was seen once. This chain links TRBV7-2 with TRBJ1-2; no clear D gene. The germline gives CDR1 SGHTA, CDR2 FQGNSA. The V and J ends lost 3 bases and 3 bases respectively, with 14 bases between them. There are 15 residues in the CDR3. CDR3 sequence reads: CASSLRPDIDYGYTF. The CDR3 nucleotides are TGTGCCAGCAGCTTGAGGCCCGACATTGACTATGGCTACACCTTC.

The rearrangement links TRBV7-6 to TRBJ2-1, with no clear D. V shed 5 bases and J shed 8 bases, with 22 bases lying between them. Germline values: CDR1 SGHVS, CDR2 FNYEAQ. This CDR3 spans 16 amino acids. The CDR3 is CASSPTLLTRSDEQFF. The CDR3 nucleotides are TGTGCCAGCAGCCCGACCCTCCTTACGAGAAGTGATGAGCAGTTCTTC.

The V call is TRBV29-1, the J call TRBJ2-3; TRBD2 aligns across 10 bases. CDR3 size: 17 residues. Germline V lookup: CDR1 SQVTM, CDR2 ANQGSEA. With 4 bases clipped from V and 0 bases from J, the junction kept 10 bases outside the gene matches. CDR3 in amino acids: CSVAGLARPSSTDTQYF. The CDR3 nucleotides are TGCAGCGTTGCGGGACTAGCGCGACCCTCTAGCACAGATACGCAGTATTTT.

This rearrangement joins TRBV10-2 to TRBJ1-2, with 7 bases matching TRBD1. CDR1 is WSHSY and CDR2 is SAAADI in the germline V gene. With 0 bases clipped from V and 8 bases from J, the junction kept 6 bases outside the gene matches. The length of the CDR3 is 14 residues. The CDR3 loop reads CASSESPRGLGYTF. Written as DNA, the CDR3 is TGCGCCAGCAGTGAGTCGCCAAGGGGGCTAGGCTACACCTTC.

This chain links TRBV20-1 with TRBJ2-3, with 9 bases fitting TRBD2. The CDR3 consists of 15 residues. Germline CDR1 and CDR2: DFQATT and SNEGSKA (reference sequence). The CDR3 loop reads CSSSEAGGPTDTQYF. The CDR3 DNA is TGCAGCTCCTCGGAAGCGGGAGGCCCCACAGATACGCAGTATTTT.

The J gene is TRBJ2-5, the V gene TRBV7-3; 10 bases map to TRBD2. This CDR3 has 15 residues. The V gene end was trimmed by 5 bases and the J gene end by 3 bases; junction bases not matched to a gene: 6. Per germline, CDR1 SGHTA and CDR2 FQGTGA. DNA of the CDR3: TGTGCCAGCAGCCAATTCGGACTAGCGGAAGAGACCCAGTACTTC. Its translation is CASSQFGLAEETQYF.

The chain uses TRBV9 and TRBJ2-3; TRBD2 might be the D (6 bases). V was shortened by 1 base and J by 9 bases, with 15 bases between the two germline ends. CDR1 and CDR2 from the germline V gene are SGDLS and YYNGEE. The CDR3 runs 14 residues. As DNA, the CDR3 is TGTGCCAGCAGCGTAAGTAATCGGAGGGTAACGCAGTATTTT. Residues: CASSVSNRRVTQYF.

This clonotype occurred a few times. CDR3 DNA: TGCAGTGCTCGGAGACAGGGCGGCCAGTACTTC. This gives the protein CSARRQGGQYF. The V and J genes are TRBV20-1 and TRBJ2-4; 7 nucleotides align to TRBD1. V lost 5 bases and J lost 13; bases outside the gene matches: 8. This CDR3 spans 11 amino acids. CDR1 is DFQATT, CDR2 SNEGSKA, per germline (reference sequence).

This clonotype appeared a few times. The CDR3 coding sequence is TGCGCCAGCAGCCAAGATCCCAGTTCTTCCTACGAGCAGTACTTC. Amino acids: CASSQDPSSSYEQYF. This chain uses TRBV4-1 with TRBJ2-7; D is unresolved. Germline V CDR1 and CDR2: MGHRA, YSYEKL. This CDR3 contains 15 residues. The V end was cut by 0 bases, the J end by 1 base, with 10 bases between.

The chain recombines TRBV7-9 with TRBJ1-1; the D is unclear. The CDR3 loop spans 14 amino acids. Per the germline V gene, CDR1 is SEHNR and CDR2 is FQNEAQ (reference sequence). V lost 7 bases to trimming and J lost 3 bases, with 15 bases between them. CDR3 in DNA: TGTGCCAGCACCGCGATCGGGGATCACACTGAAGCTTTCTTT. Its translation is CASTAIGDHTEAFF.

The CDR3: CATSRAPGGAFTDTQYF. The CDR3 DNA reads TGTGCCACCAGCAGAGCCCCCGGGGGCGCATTCACAGATACGCAGTATTTT. The J gene is TRBJ2-3, the V gene TRBV15; D assignment may be TRBD1 or TRBD2 (6 bases each). This CDR3 comprises 17 residues. The germline V gene encodes CDR1 LNHNV and CDR2 YYDKDF (reference sequence). Between the trimmed V and J ends, which lost 1 base and 2 bases, there was a span of 16 bases.

The gene calls are TRBV4-1 and TRBJ2-5; the D gene is possibly TRBD1 (5 bases). V was shortened by 0 bases and J by 4 bases, with 12 bases between the two germline ends. The CDR3 runs to 15 residues. Germline V gene data show CDR1 as MGHRA and CDR2 as YSYEKL. CDR3 nucleotides: TGCGCCAGCAGCCAAGATCGTGGCCAGGGAGAGACCCAGTACTTC. Residues: CASSQDRGQGETQYF.

V and J are TRBV5-1 and TRBJ2-1; 8 positions agree with TRBD2. V lost 0 bases and J lost 8; bases outside the gene matches: 4. The CDR3 runs 14 residues. CDR1 SGHRS and CDR2 YFSETQ come from the germline V gene. CDR3 in DNA: TGCGCCAGCAGCTTGGCCGGAGCGGGGGATGAGCAGTTCTTC. Translating it yields CASSLAGAGDEQFF.

The sample holds a few counts of this clonotype. CDR3 protein: CASSLGVDFDSEQFF. The CDR3 DNA follows: TGTGCCAGCAGCTTAGGAGTGGACTTCGACAGCGAGCAGTTCTTC. The rearrangement links TRBV7-9 to TRBJ2-1; either TRBD1 or TRBD2 may supply D (5 bases each). The CDR3 spans 15 residues. Germline V CDR1 and CDR2: SEHNR, FQNEAQ (reference sequence). The V end lost 1 base, the J end lost 10 bases, and 17 bases lay between the germline ends.

The chain employs TRBV19 and TRBJ1-5; no firm D call. Germline V gives CDR1 LNHDA, CDR2 SQIVND (reference sequence). V dropped 0 bases and J dropped 0 bases, with 6 bases sitting between them. The CDR3 totals 15 residues. The CDR3 region has the DNA TGTGCCAGTAGTATAGATCCGTATAGCAATCAGCCCCAGCATTTT. This codes for CASSIDPYSNQPQHF. The full variable domain, completed using reference TRBV19 and TRBJ1-5, is DGGITQSPKYLFRKEGQNVTLSCEQNLNHDAMYWYRQDPGQGLRLIYYSQIVNDFQKGDIAEGYSVSREKKESFPLTVTSAQKNPTAFYLCASSIDPYSNQPQHFGDGTRLSIL.

The chain employs TRBV28 and TRBJ2-1; TRBD2 matches 9 bases. V dropped 3 bases and J dropped 4; count of bases not matched to a gene: 7. Per germline, CDR1 MDHEN and CDR2 SYDVKM. The CDR3 consists of 16 residues. As DNA, the CDR3 is TGTGCCAGCAGTTTCCCGACTAGCGGAACTTACAATGAGCAGTTCTTC. This encodes CASSFPTSGTYNEQFF.

The chain joins TRBV2 to TRBJ2-2; D could derive from TRBD1 or TRBD2 (6 bases each). Germline assignment: CDR1 SNHLY and CDR2 FYNNEI. The CDR3 sequence is 13 residues long. Trimming took 2 bases from V and 8 from J, leaving 9 bases between them. The CDR3 DNA reads as TGTGCCAGCAGTGAAACGGGGGCAGGGGAGCTGTTTTTT. The encoded protein is CASSETGAGELFF.

The J gene is TRBJ2-1, the V gene TRBV13; 8 bases line up with TRBD2. This CDR3 comprises 16 residues. The V gene end was trimmed by 2 bases and the J gene end by 1 base; junction bases not matched to a gene: 4. Germline V gene data show CDR1 as PRHDT and CDR2 as FYEKMQ (reference sequence). In DNA, the CDR3 is TGTGCCAGCAGCTTATTACTAGCGGAATCCTACAATGAGCAGTTCTTC. The encoded protein is CASSLLLAESYNEQFF.

The rearrangement uses TRBV29-1 and TRBJ2-7; D is possibly TRBD1 or TRBD2 (5 bases each). The germline V gene has CDR1 SQVTM and CDR2 ANQGSEA. There are 12 residues in the CDR3. Trimming took 4 bases from V and 3 from J, leaving 10 bases between them. In DNA, the CDR3 is TGCAGCGTTGTTGGGGGATTCTACGAGCAGTACTTC. Residues: CSVVGGFYEQYF.

In its sample, this clonotype was seen once. This chain uses TRBV7-2 with TRBJ2-6; 9 bases are a match to TRBD1. CDR3 length equals 18 residues. V was pared by 7 bases and J by 2 bases, with 12 bases of the junction left unmatched. Germline V gene data show CDR1 as SGHTA and CDR2 as FQGNSA. The CDR3 DNA follows: TGTGCCAGCACCTCTGTTACAGGGGGCGCAGCTGGGGCCAACGTCCTGACTTTC. This sequence encodes CASTSVTGGAAGANVLTF.

V usage is TRBV10-3 and J usage is TRBJ2-3; TRBD1 aligns across 11 bases. J was trimmed by 0 bases and V by 7 bases; bases with no gene match: 6. Germline lookup yields CDR1 ENHRY and CDR2 SYGVKD. The CDR3 is made up of 16 amino acids. CDR3: CAITPDRGRSTDTQYF. The CDR3 coding sequence is TGTGCCATCACGCCGGACAGGGGGCGAAGCACAGATACGCAGTATTTT.

V is TRBV27 and J is TRBJ1-1, with D unresolved. The germline V gene has CDR1 MNHEY and CDR2 SMNVEV (reference sequence). Trimming stripped 5 bases from V and 3 bases from J, with 16 bases between. The CDR3 length is 15 residues. DNA for the CDR3: TGTGCCAGCAGTCCCGGGCCCCAGTGGGACACTGAAGCTTTCTTT. Residues: CASSPGPQWDTEAFF.

This clonotype was seen a handful of times. The gene calls are TRBV29-1 and TRBJ2-3; 9 bases match TRBD2. V was clipped by 5 bases and J by 4 bases; unmatched bases: 7. This CDR3 has 14 amino acids. Germline CDR1 is SQVTM and CDR2 is ANQGSEA. Written as DNA, the CDR3 is TGCAGCGTTATCCCGCGGGGGGGATCAGATACGCAGTATTTT. Translating gives CSVIPRGGSDTQYF.